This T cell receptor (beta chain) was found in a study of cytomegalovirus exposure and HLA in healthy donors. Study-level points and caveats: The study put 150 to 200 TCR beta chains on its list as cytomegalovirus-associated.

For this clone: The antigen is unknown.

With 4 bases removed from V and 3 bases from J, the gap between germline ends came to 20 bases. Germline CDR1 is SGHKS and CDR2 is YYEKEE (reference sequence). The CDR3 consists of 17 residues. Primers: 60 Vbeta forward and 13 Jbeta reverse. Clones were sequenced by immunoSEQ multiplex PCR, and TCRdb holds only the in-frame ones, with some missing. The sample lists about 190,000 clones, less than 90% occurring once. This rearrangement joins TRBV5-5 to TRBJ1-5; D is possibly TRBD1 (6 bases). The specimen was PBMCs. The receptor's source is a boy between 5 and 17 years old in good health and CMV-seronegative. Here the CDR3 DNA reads TGTGCCAGCAGCCTGAATCAGGGGCCACTCCACAATCAGCCCCAGCATTTT. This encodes CASSLNQGPLHNQPQHF.